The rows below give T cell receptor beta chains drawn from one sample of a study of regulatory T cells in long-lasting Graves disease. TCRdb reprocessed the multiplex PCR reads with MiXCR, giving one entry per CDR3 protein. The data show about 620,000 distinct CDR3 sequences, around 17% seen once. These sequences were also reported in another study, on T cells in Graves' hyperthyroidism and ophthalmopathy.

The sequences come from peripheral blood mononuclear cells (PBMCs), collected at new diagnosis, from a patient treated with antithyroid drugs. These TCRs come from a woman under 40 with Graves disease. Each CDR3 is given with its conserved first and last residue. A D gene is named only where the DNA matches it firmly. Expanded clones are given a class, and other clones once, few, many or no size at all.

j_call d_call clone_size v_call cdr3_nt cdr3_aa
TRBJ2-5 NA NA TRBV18 TGTGCCAGCTCACCAGTTCTTATCCGAGAGACCCAGTACTTC CASSPVLIRETQYF
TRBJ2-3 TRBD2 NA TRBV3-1 TGTGCCAGCAGCCACCTGGGAGCTAGCGGGAGCTTT CASSHLGASGSF
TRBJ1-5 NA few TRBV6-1 TGTGCCAGCAGTGACCAACAGTCTCCGCGCAATCAGCCCCAGCATTTT CASSDQQSPRNQPQHF
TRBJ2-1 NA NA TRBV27 TGTGCCAGCAGTTTAGCGATCAGCTCCTACAATGAGCAGTTCTTC CASSLAISSYNEQFF
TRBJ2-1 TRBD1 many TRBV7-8 TGTGCCAGCAGCTTAGAAGGCAGGGGGCTTTACAATGAGCAGTTCTTC CASSLEGRGLYNEQFF
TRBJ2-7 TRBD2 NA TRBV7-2 TGTGCCAGCAGCCAGTCGCTCCGGCTCTTGAGCGGGACCTCCTACGAGCAGTACTTC CASSQSLRLLSGTSYEQYF
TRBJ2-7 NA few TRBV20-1 TGCAGTGCTTCCCCGGTACCGTACTTGGGGCTCTACGAGCAGTACTTC CSASPVPYLGLYEQYF
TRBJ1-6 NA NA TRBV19 TGTGCCAGCGGGCCTGCCGAACCCCTCCACTTT CASGPAEPLHF
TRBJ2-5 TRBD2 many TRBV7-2 TGTGCCAACAGCTTAGCGGGGGGACGGGGTCCTGAGACCCAGTACTTC CANSLAGGRGPETQYF
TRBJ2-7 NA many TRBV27 TGTGCCAGCAGTTCGCTCGACTTCGGACACTACGAGCAGTACTTC CASSSLDFGHYEQYF
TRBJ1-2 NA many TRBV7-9 TGTGCCAGCAGCTTACAGGAGGGCTATGGCTACACCTTC CASSLQEGYGYTF
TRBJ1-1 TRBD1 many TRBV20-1 TGCAGTGCTAGGGAGGACAGGGAGGGACAATATGAAGCTTTCTTT CSAREDREGQYEAFF
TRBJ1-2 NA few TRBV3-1 TGTGCCAGCAGCCAAAGCCGCTATGGCTACACCTTC CASSQSRYGYTF
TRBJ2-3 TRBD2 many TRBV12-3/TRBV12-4 TGTGCCAGCAGTCCCGCCGTAGGAGCGGGGGATACCCCTAGCACAGATACGCAGTATTTT CASSPAVGAGDTPSTDTQYF
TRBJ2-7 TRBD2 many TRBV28 TGTGCCAGCAGCCCGCCAACTAGCGCACCCTACGAGCAGTACTTC CASSPPTSAPYEQYF
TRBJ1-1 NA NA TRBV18 TGTGCCAGCTCACCACTAGATGCGCCGGGGACTGAAGCTTTCTTT CASSPLDAPGTEAFF
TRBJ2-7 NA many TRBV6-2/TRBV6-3 TGTGCCAGCAGTTACCAACCTACGGGACAACACTCCTACGAGCAGTACTTC CASSYQPTGQHSYEQYF
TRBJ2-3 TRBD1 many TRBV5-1 TGCGCCAGCAGCGGGGGACAGGACGCAGATACGCAGTATTTT CASSGGQDADTQYF
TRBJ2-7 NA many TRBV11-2 TGTGCCAGCAGCTTAGTTCCCTACTACGAGCAGTACTTC CASSLVPYYEQYF
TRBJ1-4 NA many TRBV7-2 TGTGCCAGCACTAGCGGGGCAACCCACGAAAAACTGTTTTTT CASTSGATHEKLFF
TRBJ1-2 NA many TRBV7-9 TGTGCCAGCAGCGCAACAGGTGAAGGCTATGGCTACACCTTC CASSATGEGYGYTF
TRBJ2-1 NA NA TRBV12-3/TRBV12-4 TGTGCCAGCAGTTTTATAGGGAATGAGCAGTTCTTC CASSFIGNEQFF
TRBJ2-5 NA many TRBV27 TGTGCCCGGAGTCCTAGAGGGGCTAGCGAGTACCAAGAGACCCAGTACTTC CARSPRGASEYQETQYF
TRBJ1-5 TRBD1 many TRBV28 TGTGCCAGCACTCCGGGACAGGGGTCATATCAGCCCCAGCATTTT CASTPGQGSYQPQHF
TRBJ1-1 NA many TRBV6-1 TGTGCCAGCAAAAAAAGGGCAGGGGCGGATCCGGCTTTCTTT CASKKRAGADPAFF
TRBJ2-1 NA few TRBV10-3 TGTGCCATCAGTGATGTGGGGGGAAACAATGAGCAGTTCTTC CAISDVGGNNEQFF
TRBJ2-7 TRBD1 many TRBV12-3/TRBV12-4 TGTGCCAGCAGTCCGGACAGGGTCCACGAGCAGTACTTC CASSPDRVHEQYF
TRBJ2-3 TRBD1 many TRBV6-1 TGTGCCAGCAGTGACGACAGGGGTGAGACGCAGTATTTT CASSDDRGETQYF